This T cell receptor beta chain appears in the sequencing data of a study of OX40 agonist ivuxolimab in advanced cancers. Study results and limitations: Expanded clones tended on average to be more numerous among CD8+ T cells than CD4+. There was clonal expansion of CD4+ and CD8+ blood T cells by week 6 at 0.1 to 3.0 mg/kg.

Trimming shortened V by 4 bases and J by 10 bases, and 7 bases separated the two germline ends. CDR1 and CDR2 from the germline V gene are SQVTM and ANQGSEA. The CDR3 runs 10 residues. Clones were sequenced by immunoSEQ multiplex PCR, and TCRdb holds only the in-frame ones, with some missing. In the table there are 70,000 to 85,000 clones, about 90% of which are singletons. No patient had autoimmune disease or received systemic immunosuppression. Of note for this clone: The antigen is not known.

The chain couples TRBV29-1 to TRBJ1-4, with unresolved D. The sequencing here drew on CD4+ or CD8+ T cells sorted from blood, taken in a trial of the OX40 agonist ivuxolimab. The source of this sequence is an adult with an advanced solid tumor such as melanoma, head and neck, liver or kidney cancer. The CDR3 reads CSVVAGKLFF. Written as DNA, the CDR3 is TGCAGCGTTGTCGCGGGAAAACTGTTTTTT.